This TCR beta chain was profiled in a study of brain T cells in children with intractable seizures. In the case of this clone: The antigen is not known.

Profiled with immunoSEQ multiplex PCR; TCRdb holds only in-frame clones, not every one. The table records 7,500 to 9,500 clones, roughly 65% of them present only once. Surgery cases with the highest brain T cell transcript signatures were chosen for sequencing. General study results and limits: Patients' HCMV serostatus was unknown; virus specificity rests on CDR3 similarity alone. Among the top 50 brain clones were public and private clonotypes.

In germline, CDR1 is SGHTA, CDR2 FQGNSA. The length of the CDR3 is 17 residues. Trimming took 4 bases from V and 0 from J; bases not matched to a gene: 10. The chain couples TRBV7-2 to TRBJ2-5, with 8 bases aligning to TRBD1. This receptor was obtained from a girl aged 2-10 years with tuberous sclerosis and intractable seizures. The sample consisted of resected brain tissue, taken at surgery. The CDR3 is CASSYPQGGTYQETQYF. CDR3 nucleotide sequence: TGTGCCAGCAGCTACCCACAGGGGGGAACGTACCAAGAGACCCAGTACTTC.